These 23 T cell receptor beta chains were all obtained from the same sample, sequenced in a study of cytomegalovirus exposure and HLA in healthy donors. The study ran its PCR with 60 Vbeta and 13 Jbeta primers. Data came from immunoSEQ multiplex PCR; TCRdb stores just in-frame clones and leaves some out. The profile covers tens of thousands of clones, with 70% to 80% appearing a single time and roughly 51% taken by the ten largest. Sequenced: PBMCs. The receptor set was obtained from a man aged 50 to 59 in good health and CMV-seropositive.

The sample holds a few counts of this clone. CDR3 sequence (DNA): TGTGCCAGCAGCTTAGAAGGGACAGACACTGAAGCTTTCTTT. Translating it yields CASSLEGTDTEAFF. The J gene is TRBJ1-1, the V gene TRBV7-9, with 7 positions matching TRBD1. Germline V lookup: CDR1 SEHNR, CDR2 FQNEAQ (reference sequence). Trimming at V came to 1 base and at J to 3 bases, leaving 2 bases not matched to a gene. The CDR3 covers 14 residues.

The chain recombines TRBV19 with TRBJ1-1, with D perhaps TRBD1 (5 bases). Germline CDR1 LNHDA, CDR2 SQIVND (reference sequence). This CDR3 has 14 residues. V was trimmed by 3 bases and J by 1 base, leaving 9 bases between them. CDR3 sequence: CASSMGGRNTEAFF. In DNA, the CDR3 is TGTGCCAGTAGTATGGGGGGGAGGAACACTGAAGCTTTCTTT.

The rearrangement joins TRBV11-3 to TRBJ1-1; the match to TRBD1 covers 8 bases. Germline V CDR1 and CDR2: SGHNT, YENEEA. The CDR3 totals 14 residues. V was pared by 5 bases and J by 4 bases, with 6 bases of the junction left unmatched. The DNA for the CDR3 is TGTGCCAGCAGCGCCGGACAGGGCGCCACTGAAGCTTTCTTT. Translated: CASSAGQGATEAFF.

Comment on this clone: The junction departs from the called germline gene at one end, perhaps through a read error. CDR3: CSSSRNHGQGNNYGYTF. For the CDR3, the DNA is TGTTCCAGCAGCCGTAATCACGGACAGGGCAATAACTATGGCTACACCTTC. The chain is built from TRBV7-9 and TRBJ1-2; 8 bases are a match to TRBD1. Germline loops: CDR1 SEHNR, CDR2 FQNEAQ (reference sequence). This CDR3 has 17 amino acids.

This clone has only a few counts. The gene calls are TRBV7-9 and TRBJ2-3, with D uncertain. Germline V gene data show CDR1 as SEHNR and CDR2 as FQNEAQ (reference sequence). With 3 bases removed from V and 2 bases from J, the gap between germline ends came to 15 bases. There are 16 residues in the CDR3. CDR3 sequence (DNA): TGTGCCAGCAGCTTTGGCGCGGCAGACCTCACAGATACGCAGTATTTT. This sequence encodes CASSFGAADLTDTQYF.

This clone was found a few times. One end of the junction varies from germline; a read error may be responsible. The CDR3 region is CASSYEASGNTIYF. As DNA, the CDR3 is TGTGCCAGCAGTTATGAGGCTTCTGGGAACACCATATATTTT. The chain has TRBV6-5 and TRBJ1-3; D gene uncertain. Germline CDR1 is MNHEY and CDR2 is SVGAGI. The length of the CDR3 is 14 residues.

The rearrangement joins TRBV18 to TRBJ1-3; 7 bases map to TRBD1. J lost 5 bases, V lost 1 base, and 8 bases had no gene match. CDR3 length equals 16 residues. Germline loops: CDR1 KGHSH, CDR2 LQKENI. CDR3 nucleotide sequence: TGTGCCAGCTCACCACTATCCCAGGGGGACAGAAACACCATATATTTT. This codes for CASSPLSQGDRNTIYF. Complete variable domain (other parts from reference TRBV18 and TRBJ1-3): NAGVMQNPRHLVRRRGQEARLRCSPMKGHSHVYWYRQLPEEGLKFMVYLQKENIIDESGMPKERFSAEFPKEGPSILRIQQVVRGDSAAYFCASSPLSQGDRNTIYFGEGSWLTVV.

This CDR3 reads CASSSPRTSSGSYEQYF. The CDR3, as DNA: TGTGCCAGCAGTTCACCTCGGACTAGCTCCGGCTCCTACGAGCAGTACTTC. The chain carries TRBV28 and TRBJ2-7; TRBD2 agrees at 8 bases. V trimming: 4 bases; J trimming: 0 bases; junction bases outside the gene matches: 11. This CDR3 spans 17 amino acids. Germline values: CDR1 MDHEN, CDR2 SYDVKM.

CDR3 loop: CASSDRGTVSEQYF. In DNA, the CDR3 is TGCGCCAGCAGTGACCGCGGGACAGTTAGCGAGCAGTACTTC. The chain combines TRBV10-1 with TRBJ2-7, with D possibly being TRBD1 (7 bases). The V end lost 3 bases, the J end lost 6 bases, and 15 bases lay between the germline ends. The CDR3 totals 14 residues. In germline, CDR1 is WNHNN, CDR2 SYGVQD (reference sequence).

The CDR3 spells CASSLVSSGGSRETQYF. CDR3 bases: TGTGCCAGCAGCTTAGTATCTAGCGGGGGCTCTCGGGAGACCCAGTACTTC. The chain carries TRBV7-2 and TRBJ2-5; the match to TRBD2 covers 10 bases. V lost 1 base, J lost 5 bases, and 10 bases stayed unmatched. The CDR3 is 17 amino acids. The V gene's germline CDR1 is SGHTA and CDR2 FQGNSA. Supplemented by reference TRBV7-2 and TRBJ2-5, the full variable domain reads GAGVSQSPSNKVTEKGKDVELRCDPISGHTALYWYRQSLGQGLEFLIYFQGNSAPDKSGLPSDRFSAERTGGSVSTLTIQRTQQEDSAVYLCASSLVSSGGSRETQYFGPGTRLLVL.

This clone was detected a few times. Other DNA sequences in this sample translate to the same CDR3. The chain employs TRBV4-3 and TRBJ2-1; D uncertain. This CDR3 has 17 residues. Trimming took 0 bases from V and 3 from J, leaving 15 bases between them. Germline V gives CDR1 LGHNA, CDR2 YSLEER. The CDR3 reads CASSQDMIVVIYNEQFF. The DNA of the CDR3 is TGCGCCAGCAGCCAAGATATGATTGTAGTGATCTACAATGAGCAGTTCTTC.

This clone was recorded only once. The V call is TRBV4-1, the J call TRBJ1-5; TRBD1 is a possible D gene (6 bases). The CDR3 sequence is 15 residues long. Germline V gives CDR1 MGHRA, CDR2 YSYEKL. The V end lost 0 bases, the J end lost 2 bases, and 8 bases lay between the germline ends. CDR3 amino acids: CASSQDPGGNQPQHF. The CDR3 nucleotides read TGCGCCAGCAGCCAAGATCCAGGGGGCAATCAGCCCCAGCATTTT.

This clone came up a few times. The genes are TRBV7-9 and TRBJ1-4; the match to TRBD1 covers 7 bases. V lost 6 bases, J lost 2 bases, and 9 bases stayed unmatched. Germline assignment: CDR1 SEHNR and CDR2 FQNEAQ (reference sequence). The CDR3 runs to 16 residues. CDR3 bases: TGTGCCAGCAGTTACCCGACAGGGAGGACTAATGAAAAACTGTTTTTT. Its protein product is CASSYPTGRTNEKLFF.

The V call is TRBV7-6, the J call TRBJ2-3, with 12 positions matching TRBD2. Looked up from germline, CDR1 is SGHVS and CDR2 is FNYEAQ. Trimming cost V 5 bases and J 6 bases; bases outside gene matches: 6. The CDR3 covers 15 residues. In DNA, the CDR3 is TGTGCCAGCAGCCCTAGCGGGGGGGCCTGGGATACGCAGTATTTT. Translation gives CASSPSGGAWDTQYF. Full variable domain (missing parts from reference TRBV7-6 and TRBJ2-3): GAGVSQSPRYKVTKRGQDVALRCDPISGHVSLYWYRQALGQGPEFLTYFNYEAQQDKSGLPNDRFSAERPEGSISTLTIQRTEQRDSAMYRCASSPSGGAWDTQYFGPGTRLTVL.

This chain connects TRBV6-5 to TRBJ2-7; D not resolved. Germline V CDR1 and CDR2: MNHEY, SVGAGI. The CDR3 runs 14 residues. Trimming cost V 5 bases and J 2 bases, with 13 bases left between them. The CDR3 loop is CASSEIRQAYEQYF. CDR3 DNA: TGTGCCAGCAGTGAAATCAGACAAGCCTACGAGCAGTACTTC.

About this clone itself: A far larger clone differs by one base, so this is likely a read error. The same CDR3 is also encoded by other DNA sequences in this sample. The CDR3 region has the DNA TGTGCCACCAGTTTACAGGGGGCGCCCGGGGAGACCCAGTACTTC. It yields the protein CATSLQGAPGETQYF. V gene TRBV15 combines with J gene TRBJ2-5; 9 nucleotides agree with TRBD1. Looked up from germline, CDR1 is LNHNV and CDR2 is YYDKDF (reference sequence). V was pared by 6 bases and J by 5 bases, with 10 bases of the junction left unmatched. The CDR3 is 15 amino acids.

This sequence joins TRBV5-4 and TRBJ1-2; D is possibly TRBD1 (5 bases). The V and J ends lost 4 bases and 3 bases respectively, with 13 bases between them. Germline V gives CDR1 SGHNT, CDR2 YYREEE (reference sequence). This CDR3 has 14 residues. In DNA, the CDR3 is TGTGCCAGCAGCGGGGCAGGACGGGACTATGGCTACACCTTC. Encoded protein: CASSGAGRDYGYTF.

The gene calls are TRBV10-1 and TRBJ2-7, with a tentative D call TRBD1 (6 bases). Between the trimmed V and J ends, which lost 6 bases and 3 bases, there was a span of 9 bases. The V gene's germline CDR1 is WNHNN and CDR2 SYGVQD (reference sequence). This CDR3 is built from 12 residues. This CDR3 is CASSADSYEQYF. The DNA for the CDR3 is TGCGCCAGCAGCGCGGACAGCTACGAGCAGTACTTC.

The chain is built from TRBV6-5 and TRBJ2-7, with TRBD1 as a possible D gene (5 bases). Germline loops: CDR1 MNHEY, CDR2 SVGAGI. The V and J ends lost 0 bases and 3 bases respectively, with 6 bases between them. The CDR3 is 13 amino acids. The CDR3: CASSYSDSYEQYF. The CDR3 bases are TGTGCCAGCAGTTACTCAGACAGCTACGAGCAGTACTTC.

The chain links TRBV7-9 to TRBJ1-2, with TRBD1 matching 8 bases. CDR1 and CDR2 (germline): SEHNR, FQNEAQ (reference sequence). This CDR3 spans 14 amino acids. The V segment lost 5 bases and the J segment 5 bases; nucleotides outside the gene matches: 7. The CDR3 region is CASSTGGKRYGYTF. The CDR3 DNA sequence: TGTGCCAGCAGCACAGGGGGGAAGAGGTATGGCTACACCTTC.

The V call is TRBV4-3, the J call TRBJ1-2; maybe TRBD1 (5 bases). Trimming cost V 4 bases and J 1 base, with 13 bases left between them. The CDR3 has 15 amino acids. Per the germline V gene, CDR1 is LGHNA and CDR2 is YSLEER. The CDR3 DNA reads TGCGCCAGCAGCCCGACCACAGGATTTAACTATGGCTACACCTTC. Amino acid sequence: CASSPTTGFNYGYTF.

The CDR3 is CASSMRQNTEAFF. In nucleotides, the CDR3 is TGTGCCAGTAGTATGAGACAGAACACTGAAGCTTTCTTT. The chain recombines TRBV19 with TRBJ1-1; no clear D. From germline, CDR1 is LNHDA and CDR2 SQIVND (reference sequence). This CDR3 is built from 13 residues. Trimming removed 3 bases from V and 1 base from J, with 6 bases in between. Supplemented by reference TRBV19 and TRBJ1-1, the full variable domain reads DGGITQSPKYLFRKEGQNVTLSCEQNLNHDAMYWYRQDPGQGLRLIYYSQIVNDFQKGDIAEGYSVSREKKESFPLTVTSAQKNPTAFYLCASSMRQNTEAFFGQGTRLTVV.

The chain links TRBV5-1 to TRBJ2-5; 8 bases agree with TRBD1. Germline CDR1 and CDR2: SGHRS and YFSETQ. The CDR3 is made up of 17 amino acids. With 0 bases clipped from V and 4 bases from J, the junction kept 11 bases outside the gene matches. The CDR3 loop is CASSLGGQGAYLETQYF. DNA for the CDR3: TGCGCCAGCAGCTTGGGCGGACAGGGAGCATACCTAGAGACCCAGTACTTC.